One and the same sample provided the 21 T cell receptor beta chains below, sequenced in a study of blood T cells in healthy people across ages. Then a second PCR, running about 7 to 11 cycles, was carried out with a sample-barcoded 5' primer and a J-beta primer mix. A single record per CDR3 protein comes from TCRdb applying MiXCR to the 5' RACE reads. The sample includes about 1,500,000 distinct CDR3 sequences, approximately 30% of them seen just once. The sample was blood. The receptor source for this set is a woman aged 30 to 39 in good health.

The V call is TRBV28, the J call TRBJ2-7; D is uncertain. Germline CDR1 reads MDHEN; CDR2 reads SYDVKM. This CDR3 is 12 amino acids long. V was pared by 4 bases and J by 5 bases, with 9 bases between. CDR3 sequence: CASSWPPHEQYF. CDR3 bases: TGTGCCAGCAGTTGGCCCCCCCACGAGCAGTACTTC.

This clonotype was detected many times. CDR3 residues: CASSLWGGSTDTQYF. The CDR3 nucleotides read TGTGCCAGCAGTTTATGGGGCGGGAGCACAGATACGCAGTATTTT. The V call is TRBV28, the J call TRBJ2-3; tentative D call: TRBD2 (5 bases). Trimming removed 0 bases at V and 0 bases at J, with 7 bases between. Germline CDR1 is MDHEN and CDR2 is SYDVKM. This CDR3 is 15 amino acids long.

About this clonotype: The junction and the germline gene differ at one end; a read error may be behind it. V is TRBV28 and J is TRBJ2-5, with a weak D call TRBD2 (5 bases). The CDR3 contains 13 residues. Looked up from germline, CDR1 is MDHEN and CDR2 is SYDVKM. CDR3 in DNA: TGTGCCAGCAGTCGGGCGGGCCAAGATACCCAGTACTTC. Its translation: CASSRAGQDTQYF.

This clonotype was seen only a few times. V is TRBV12-3 or TRBV12-4 and J is TRBJ1-5; D gene unclear. The germline V and J ends were trimmed by 3 bases and 5 bases, with 17 bases remaining between them. This CDR3 comprises 16 residues. The CDR3 here is CASSFRLGISDQPQHF. The CDR3 nucleotides are TGTGCCAGCAGTTTTCGTCTGGGCATATCTGATCAGCCCCAGCATTTT.

A few counts support this clonotype. V usage is TRBV3-1 and J usage is TRBJ2-3; D might be TRBD1 or TRBD2, each matching 5 bases. Between the trimmed V and J ends, which lost 4 bases and 6 bases, there was a span of 14 bases. This CDR3 spans 14 amino acids. The germline V gene encodes CDR1 LGHDT and CDR2 YNNKEL (reference sequence). The CDR3 sequence is CASSLGTARDTQYF. The CDR3 nucleotides are TGTGCCAGCAGCCTCGGGACGGCGCGGGATACGCAGTATTTT.

The CDR3 coding sequence is TGTGCCAGCAGCGAATCGGAACAGGTGGGGAATGAGCAGTTCTTC. Its protein is CASSESEQVGNEQFF. The V and J genes are TRBV4-2 and TRBJ2-1, with a weak D call TRBD1 (5 bases). From germline, CDR1 is LGHNA and CDR2 YNFKEQ. Trimming pared 5 bases from V and 7 bases from J, leaving 18 bases between. The CDR3 is 15 residues long.

This clonotype showed up just a few times. J is TRBJ2-7 and V is TRBV4-3; 11 positions agree with TRBD2. Germline lookup yields CDR1 LGHNA and CDR2 YSLEER. The CDR3 spans 16 residues. V dropped 4 bases and J dropped 2; count of bases not matched to a gene: 7. The CDR3 protein is CASSRSTSGIAYEQYF. CDR3 nucleotides: TGCGCCAGCAGCCGATCGACTAGCGGGATCGCCTACGAGCAGTACTTC.

This clonotype was detected a few times. The V gene is TRBV29-1, the J gene TRBJ2-1; perhaps TRBD1 as D (6 bases). CDR1 SQVTM and CDR2 ANQGSEA come from the germline V gene. The CDR3 runs 13 residues. Trimming stripped 2 bases from V and 4 bases from J, with 9 bases between. The CDR3 region is CSVERGMYNEQFF. CDR3 bases: TGCAGCGTTGAAAGGGGGATGTACAATGAGCAGTTCTTC.

This clonotype was found many times. Mismatch with germline at one junction end may stem from a read error. The chain is built from TRBV20-1 and TRBJ2-5; 7 bases line up with TRBD2. The CDR3 runs to 12 residues. The V gene's germline CDR1 is DFQATT and CDR2 SNEGSKA (reference sequence). This CDR3 is CSATGGKETQYF. CDR3 nucleotides: TGCAGCGCTACCGGGGGGAAAGAGACCCAGTACTTC.

Ten or more counts support this clonotype. V gene TRBV12-5 combines with J gene TRBJ2-5; D may be TRBD1 or TRBD2 (5 bases each). Trimming removed 6 bases from V and 4 bases from J, with 18 bases in between. CDR1 is LGHNT and CDR2 is FRNRAP in the germline V gene. CDR3 length: 15 amino acids. CDR3: CASGDSTRGTETQYF. In nucleotides, the CDR3 is TGTGCTAGTGGCGACTCGACGAGGGGCACAGAGACCCAGTACTTC.

V and J are TRBV7-2 and TRBJ2-1; 12 bases are a match to TRBD2. V shed 0 bases, J shed 6 bases, and the junction held 6 bases outside the gene matches. This CDR3 is 17 amino acids long. The germline gives CDR1 SGHTA, CDR2 FQGNSA. The CDR3, as DNA: TGTGCCAGCAGCTTAGCCCCTAGCGGGAGGGGCGGCAATGAGCAGTTCTTC. Its protein product is CASSLAPSGRGGNEQFF.

The chain joins TRBV2 to TRBJ2-5, with TRBD2 matching over 9 bases. The J call may be mistaken, given a closer DNA end match to TRBJ2-7. This CDR3 has 14 residues. The V gene's germline CDR1 is SNHLY and CDR2 FYNNEI. The CDR3 is CASSEGLAGYEQYF. CDR3 nucleotide sequence: TGTGCCAGCAGTGAAGGGCTAGCGGGGTACGAGCAGTACTTC.

The chain has TRBV20-1 and TRBJ1-4, with D possibly TRBD1 on 5 matching bases. This CDR3 is built from 13 residues. V was trimmed by 6 bases and J by 3 bases, leaving 11 bases between them. Germline V gives CDR1 DFQATT, CDR2 SNEGSKA (reference sequence). CDR3 residues: CSAAGEANEKLFF. Here the CDR3 DNA reads TGCAGTGCCGCGGGGGAGGCTAATGAAAAACTGTTTTTT.

The V call is TRBV5-6, the J call TRBJ2-1; D uncertain. V was shortened by 10 bases and J by 13 bases, with 9 bases between the two germline ends. CDR1 is SGHDT and CDR2 is YYEEEE in the germline V gene. The CDR3 sequence is 8 residues long. For the CDR3, the DNA is TGTGCCCTGCAGCTCCAGTTCTTC. Translating gives CALQLQFF.

V gene TRBV14 combines with J gene TRBJ2-7, with a weak D call TRBD2 (7 bases). The CDR3 has 17 amino acids. V lost 4 bases and J lost 1, with 20 bases in between. Germline V gives CDR1 SGHDN, CDR2 FVKESK. This CDR3 reads CASSLGGGRRQSYEQYF. In DNA, the CDR3 is TGTGCCAGCAGCCTAGGCGGGGGCCGGAGGCAATCCTACGAGCAGTACTTC.

The DNA of the CDR3 is TGCAGCGTTGGGAGAGGGGAAGGCACCGGGGAGCTGTTTTTT. It specifies CSVGRGEGTGELFF. The chain combines TRBV29-1 with TRBJ2-2; either TRBD1 or TRBD2 may supply D (5 bases each). This CDR3 region has 14 residues. V was trimmed by 4 bases and J by 4 bases, leaving 13 bases between them. Germline V CDR1 and CDR2: SQVTM, ANQGSEA.

The chain couples TRBV3-1 to TRBJ1-5; no firm D call. Germline-derived CDR1 and CDR2 are LGHDT and YNNKEL (reference sequence). The CDR3 is 15 amino acids. With 1 base removed from V and 0 bases from J, the gap between germline ends came to 7 bases. CDR3 in amino acids: CASSQAHGSNQPQHF. The CDR3 DNA reads TGTGCCAGCAGCCAAGCCCACGGTAGCAATCAGCCCCAGCATTTT.

This chain links TRBV2 with TRBJ2-3, with 9 bases matching TRBD2. Germline V lookup: CDR1 SNHLY, CDR2 FYNNEI. The CDR3 is made up of 15 amino acids. With 8 bases clipped from V and 5 bases from J, the junction kept 11 bases outside the gene matches. The CDR3 DNA reads as TGTGCCAGCCACAGGAATGGCGGGGGGGTAGATACGCAGTATTTT. It specifies CASHRNGGGVDTQYF.

The gene calls are TRBV2 and TRBJ1-2; D is uncertain. The germline CDR1 and CDR2 sequences are SNHLY and FYNNEI. V shed 4 bases and J shed 8 bases, with 17 bases lying between them. The CDR3 extends over 14 amino acids. The chain's CDR3 is CASSVRRLLGGYTF. The CDR3 DNA follows: TGTGCCAGCAGTGTCCGGAGGCTATTGGGCGGCTACACCTTC.

The V gene is TRBV19, the J gene TRBJ2-1, with 14 bases lining up with TRBD2. The CDR3 length is 14 residues. The junction had 9 bases not matched to a gene; V was cut back by 10 bases and J by 10 bases. Germline loops: CDR1 LNHDA, CDR2 SQIVND (reference sequence). The CDR3 protein is CATTGTSGRSEQFF. CDR3 DNA: TGTGCCACGACCGGGACTAGCGGGAGAAGCGAGCAGTTCTTC.

The chain is built from TRBV4-3 and TRBJ1-6; TRBD1 matches 9 bases. This CDR3 is built from 19 residues. Germline-derived CDR1 and CDR2 are LGHNA and YSLEER. The V segment lost 5 bases and the J segment 0 bases; nucleotides outside the gene matches: 11. The CDR3, as DNA: TGCGCCAGCAGCTTTCGACCGGGACAGGGAAACTCCTATAATTCACCCCTCCACTTT. Translating it yields CASSFRPGQGNSYNSPLHF.